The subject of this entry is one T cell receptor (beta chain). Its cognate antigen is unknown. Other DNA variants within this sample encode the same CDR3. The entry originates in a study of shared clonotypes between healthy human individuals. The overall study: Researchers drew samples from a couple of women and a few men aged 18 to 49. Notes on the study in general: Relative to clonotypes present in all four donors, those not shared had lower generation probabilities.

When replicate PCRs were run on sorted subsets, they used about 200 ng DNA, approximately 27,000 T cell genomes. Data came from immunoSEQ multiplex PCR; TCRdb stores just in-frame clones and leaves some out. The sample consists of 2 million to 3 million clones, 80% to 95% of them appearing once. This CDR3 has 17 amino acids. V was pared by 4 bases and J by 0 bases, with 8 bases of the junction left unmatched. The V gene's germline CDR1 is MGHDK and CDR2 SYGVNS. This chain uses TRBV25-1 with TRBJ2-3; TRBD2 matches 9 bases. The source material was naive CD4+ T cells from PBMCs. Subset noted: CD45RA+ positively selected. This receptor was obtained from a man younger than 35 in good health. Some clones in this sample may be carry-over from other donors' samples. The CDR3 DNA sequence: TGTGCCAGCAGTGGGGGGACTAGCTTTTCTAGCACAGATACGCAGTATTTT. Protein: CASSGGTSFSSTDTQYF.